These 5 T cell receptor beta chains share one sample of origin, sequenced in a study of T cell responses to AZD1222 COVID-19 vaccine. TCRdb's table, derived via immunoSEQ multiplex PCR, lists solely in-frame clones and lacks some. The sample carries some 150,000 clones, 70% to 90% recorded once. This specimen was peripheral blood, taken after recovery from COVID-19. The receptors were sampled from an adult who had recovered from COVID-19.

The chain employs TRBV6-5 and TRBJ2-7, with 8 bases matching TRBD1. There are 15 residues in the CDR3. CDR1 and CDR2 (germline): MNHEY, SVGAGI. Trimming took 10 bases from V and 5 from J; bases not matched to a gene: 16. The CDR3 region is CATTLTGTGIDEQYF. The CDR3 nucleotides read TGTGCCACAACTCTTACCGGGACAGGCATTGACGAGCAGTACTTC.

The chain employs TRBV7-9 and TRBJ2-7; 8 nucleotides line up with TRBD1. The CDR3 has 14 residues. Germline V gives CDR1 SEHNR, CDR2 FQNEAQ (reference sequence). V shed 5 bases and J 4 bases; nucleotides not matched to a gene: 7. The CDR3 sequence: CASSRGTGLYEQYF. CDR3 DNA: TGTGCCAGCAGCCGTGGGACAGGTTTATACGAGCAGTACTTC.

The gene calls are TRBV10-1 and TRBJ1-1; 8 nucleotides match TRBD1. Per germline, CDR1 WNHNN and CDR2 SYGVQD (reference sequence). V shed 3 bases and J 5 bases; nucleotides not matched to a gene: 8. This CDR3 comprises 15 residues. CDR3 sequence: CASSDFGTGLTEAFF. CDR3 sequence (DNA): TGCGCCAGCAGTGATTTCGGGACAGGACTTACTGAAGCTTTCTTT.

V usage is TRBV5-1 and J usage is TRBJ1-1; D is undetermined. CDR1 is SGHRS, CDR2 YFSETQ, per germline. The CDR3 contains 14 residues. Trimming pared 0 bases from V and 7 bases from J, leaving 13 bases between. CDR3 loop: CASSLAGGYVEAFF. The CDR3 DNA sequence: TGCGCCAGCAGCTTGGCCGGAGGGTACGTTGAAGCTTTCTTT.

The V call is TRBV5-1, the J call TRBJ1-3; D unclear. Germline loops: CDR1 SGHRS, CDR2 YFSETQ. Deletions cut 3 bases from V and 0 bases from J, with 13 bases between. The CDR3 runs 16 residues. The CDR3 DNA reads TGCGCCAGCAGCTCTCGACCGATTAGCTCTGGAAACACCATATATTTT. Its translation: CASSSRPISSGNTIYF.